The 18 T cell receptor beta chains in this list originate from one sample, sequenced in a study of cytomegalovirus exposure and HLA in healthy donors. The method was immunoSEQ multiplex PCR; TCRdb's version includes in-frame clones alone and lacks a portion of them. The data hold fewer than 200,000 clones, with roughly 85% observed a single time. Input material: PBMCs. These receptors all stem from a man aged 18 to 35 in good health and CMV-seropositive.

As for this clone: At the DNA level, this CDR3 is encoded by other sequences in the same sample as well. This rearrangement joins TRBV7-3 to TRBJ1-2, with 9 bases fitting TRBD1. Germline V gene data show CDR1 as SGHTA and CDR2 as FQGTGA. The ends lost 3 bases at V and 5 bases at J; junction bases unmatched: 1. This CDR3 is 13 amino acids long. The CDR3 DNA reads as TGTGCCAGCAGCTTGGGACAGGGATATGGCTACACCTTC. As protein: CASSLGQGYGYTF.

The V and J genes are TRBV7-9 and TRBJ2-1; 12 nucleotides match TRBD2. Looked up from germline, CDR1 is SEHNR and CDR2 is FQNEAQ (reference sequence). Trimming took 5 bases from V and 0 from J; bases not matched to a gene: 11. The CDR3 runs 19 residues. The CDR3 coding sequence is TGTGCCAGCAGCCAAGCGACTAGCGGGAGAAAGTTCTCCTACAATGAGCAGTTCTTC. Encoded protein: CASSQATSGRKFSYNEQFF.

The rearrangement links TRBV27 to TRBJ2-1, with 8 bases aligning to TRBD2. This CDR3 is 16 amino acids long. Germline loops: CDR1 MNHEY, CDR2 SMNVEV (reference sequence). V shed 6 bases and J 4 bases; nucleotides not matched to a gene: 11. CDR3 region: CASRARTSTPYNEQFF. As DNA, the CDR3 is TGTGCCAGCAGGGCCCGGACTAGCACCCCTTACAATGAGCAGTTCTTC.

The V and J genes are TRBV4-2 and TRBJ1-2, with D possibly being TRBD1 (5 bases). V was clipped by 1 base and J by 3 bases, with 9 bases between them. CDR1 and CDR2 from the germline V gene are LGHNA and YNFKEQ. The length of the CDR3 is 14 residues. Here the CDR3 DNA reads TGTGCCAGCAGCCAAGTAACAGGAGACTATGGCTACACCTTC. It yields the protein CASSQVTGDYGYTF.

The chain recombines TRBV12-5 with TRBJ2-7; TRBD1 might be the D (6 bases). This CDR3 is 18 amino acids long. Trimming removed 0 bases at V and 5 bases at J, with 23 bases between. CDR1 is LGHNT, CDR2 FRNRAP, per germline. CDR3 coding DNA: TGTGCTAGTGGTTTGGTACTGGATCGGGCAGGGGTCCATCACGAGCAGTACTTC. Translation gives CASGLVLDRAGVHHEQYF.

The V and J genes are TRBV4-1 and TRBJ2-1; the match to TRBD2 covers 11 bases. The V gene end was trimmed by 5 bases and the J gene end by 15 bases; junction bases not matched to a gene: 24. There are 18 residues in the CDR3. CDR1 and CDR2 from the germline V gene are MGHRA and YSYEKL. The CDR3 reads CASSSHMEGASGRQGRFF. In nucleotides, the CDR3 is TGCGCCAGCAGCTCTCACATGGAGGGGGCTAGCGGGAGGCAAGGGAGGTTCTTC.

CDR3 sequence reads: CASSLVDLTGSSTDTQYF. CDR3 nucleotide sequence: TGTGCCAGCAGCTTAGTAGATTTGACAGGGAGTAGCACAGATACGCAGTATTTT. The genes are TRBV11-1 and TRBJ2-3; 7 bases map to TRBD1. Trimming cost V 1 base and J 0 bases; bases outside gene matches: 10. The CDR3 consists of 18 residues. Germline V CDR1 and CDR2: SGHAT, FQDESV (reference sequence). Full variable domain (rest looked up from reference TRBV11-1 and TRBJ2-3): EAEVAQSPRYKITEKSQAVAFWCDPISGHATLYWYRQILGQGPELLVQFQDESVVDDSQLPKDRFSAERLKGVDSTLKIQPAELGDSAMYLCASSLVDLTGSSTDTQYFGPGTRLTVL.

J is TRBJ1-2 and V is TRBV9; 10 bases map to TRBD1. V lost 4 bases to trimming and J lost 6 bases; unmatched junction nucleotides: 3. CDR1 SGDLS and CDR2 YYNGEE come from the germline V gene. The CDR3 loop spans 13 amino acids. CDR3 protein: CASSTGTGDGYTF. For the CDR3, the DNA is TGTGCCAGCAGCACAGGGACAGGGGATGGCTACACCTTC.

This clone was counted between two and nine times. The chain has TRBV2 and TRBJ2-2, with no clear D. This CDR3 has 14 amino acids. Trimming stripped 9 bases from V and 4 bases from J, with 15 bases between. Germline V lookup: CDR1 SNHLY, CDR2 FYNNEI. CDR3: CASYLELGTGELFF. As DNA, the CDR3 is TGTGCCAGTTACCTAGAGCTTGGCACCGGGGAGCTGTTTTTT.

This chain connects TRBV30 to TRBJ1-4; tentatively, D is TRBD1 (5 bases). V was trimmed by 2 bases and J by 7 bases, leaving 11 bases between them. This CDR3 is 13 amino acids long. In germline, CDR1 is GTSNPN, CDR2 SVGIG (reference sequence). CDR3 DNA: TGTGCCTGGAGTCAGGGTAACGGTGAAAAACTGTTTTTT. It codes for CAWSQGNGEKLFF. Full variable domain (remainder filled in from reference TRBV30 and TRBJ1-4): SQTIHQWPATLVQPVGSPLSLECTVEGTSNPNLYWYRQAAGRGLQLLFYSVGIGQISSEVPQNLSASRPQDRQFILSSKKLLLSDSGFYLCAWSQGNGEKLFFGSGTQLSVL.

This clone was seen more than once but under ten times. The CDR3, as DNA: TGCGCCAGCAGCTGGACAGGGAGTGACTATGGCTACACCTTC. It is translated as CASSWTGSDYGYTF. The chain uses TRBV5-1 and TRBJ1-2; TRBD1 agrees at 8 bases. The CDR3 has 14 amino acids. The J segment lost 3 bases and the V segment lost 3 bases, leaving 4 bases of the junction unmatched. CDR1 SGHRS and CDR2 YFSETQ come from the germline V gene.

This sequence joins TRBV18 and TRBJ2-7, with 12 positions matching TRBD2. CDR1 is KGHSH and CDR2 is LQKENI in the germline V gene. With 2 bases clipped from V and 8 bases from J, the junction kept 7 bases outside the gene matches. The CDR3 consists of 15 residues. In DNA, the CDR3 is TGTGCCAGCTCACCATCCGGGACTAGCGGGCCTAAGCAGTACTTC. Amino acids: CASSPSGTSGPKQYF.

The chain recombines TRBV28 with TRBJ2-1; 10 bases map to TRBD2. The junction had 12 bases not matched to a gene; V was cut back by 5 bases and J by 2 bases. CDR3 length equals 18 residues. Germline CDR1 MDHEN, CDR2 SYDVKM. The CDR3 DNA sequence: TGTGCCAGCAGTCCCCCATTAGCGGGGGGAACACCCTACAATGAGCAGTTCTTC. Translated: CASSPPLAGGTPYNEQFF.

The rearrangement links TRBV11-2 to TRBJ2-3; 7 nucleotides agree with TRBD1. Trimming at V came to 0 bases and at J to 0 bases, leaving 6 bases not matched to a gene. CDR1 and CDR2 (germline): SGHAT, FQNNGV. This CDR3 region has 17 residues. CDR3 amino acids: CASSLDPTGDSTDTQYF. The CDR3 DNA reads TGTGCCAGCAGCTTAGACCCCACAGGGGACAGCACAGATACGCAGTATTTT.

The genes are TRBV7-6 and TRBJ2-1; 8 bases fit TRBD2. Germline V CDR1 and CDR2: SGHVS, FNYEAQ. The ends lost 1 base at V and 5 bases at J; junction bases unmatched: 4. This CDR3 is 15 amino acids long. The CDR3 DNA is TGTGCCAGCAGCTTAGTCGGACTAGCCCACAATGAGCAGTTCTTC. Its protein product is CASSLVGLAHNEQFF.

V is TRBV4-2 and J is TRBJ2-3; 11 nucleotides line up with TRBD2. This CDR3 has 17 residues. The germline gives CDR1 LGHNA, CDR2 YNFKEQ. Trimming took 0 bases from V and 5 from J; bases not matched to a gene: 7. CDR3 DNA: TGTGCCAGCAGCCAAGATTTGGCTAGCGGGGGGTTAGATACGCAGTATTTT. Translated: CASSQDLASGGLDTQYF.

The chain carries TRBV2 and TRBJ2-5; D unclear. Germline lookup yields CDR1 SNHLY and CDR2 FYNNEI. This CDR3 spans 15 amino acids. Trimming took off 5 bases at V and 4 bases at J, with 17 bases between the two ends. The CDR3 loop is CASSQARSTLETQYF. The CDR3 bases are TGTGCCAGCAGTCAGGCACGGTCCACGTTAGAGACCCAGTACTTC.

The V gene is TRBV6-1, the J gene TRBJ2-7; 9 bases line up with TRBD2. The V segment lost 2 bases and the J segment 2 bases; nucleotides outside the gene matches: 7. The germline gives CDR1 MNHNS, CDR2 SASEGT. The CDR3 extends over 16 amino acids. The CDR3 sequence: CASSEMGAGGPYEQYF. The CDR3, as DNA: TGTGCCAGCAGTGAAATGGGAGCGGGGGGCCCCTACGAGCAGTACTTC.